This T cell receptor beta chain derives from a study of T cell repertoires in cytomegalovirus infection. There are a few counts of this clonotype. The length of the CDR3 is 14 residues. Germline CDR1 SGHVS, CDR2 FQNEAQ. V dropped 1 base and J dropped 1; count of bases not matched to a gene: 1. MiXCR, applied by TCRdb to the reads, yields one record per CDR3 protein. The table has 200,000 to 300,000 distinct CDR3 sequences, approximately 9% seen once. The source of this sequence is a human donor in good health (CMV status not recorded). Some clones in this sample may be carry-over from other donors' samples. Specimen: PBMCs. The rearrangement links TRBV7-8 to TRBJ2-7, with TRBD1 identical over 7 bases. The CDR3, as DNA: TGTGCCAGCAGCTTAGAGACAGGGTCCTACGAGCAGTACTTC. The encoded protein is CASSLETGSYEQYF.